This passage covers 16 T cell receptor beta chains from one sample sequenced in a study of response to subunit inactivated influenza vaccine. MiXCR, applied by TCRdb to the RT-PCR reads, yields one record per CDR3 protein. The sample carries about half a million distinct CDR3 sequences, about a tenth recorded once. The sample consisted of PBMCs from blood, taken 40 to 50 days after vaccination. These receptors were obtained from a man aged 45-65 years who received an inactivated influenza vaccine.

The chain's CDR3 is CASSLSPLRVGEQYF. CDR3 in DNA: TGTGCCAGCAGCTTAAGCCCGCTACGCGTCGGCGAGCAGTACTTC. The chain recombines TRBV7-9 with TRBJ2-7; D gene unclear. The CDR3 contains 15 residues. Trimming took off 2 bases at V and 6 bases at J, with 17 bases between the two ends. Per the germline V gene, CDR1 is SEHNR and CDR2 is FQNEAQ (reference sequence).

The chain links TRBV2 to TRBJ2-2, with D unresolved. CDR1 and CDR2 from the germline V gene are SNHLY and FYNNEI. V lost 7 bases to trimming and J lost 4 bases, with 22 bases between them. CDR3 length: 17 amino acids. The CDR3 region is CASNVKSTDPITGELFF. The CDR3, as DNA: TGTGCCAGCAATGTAAAGAGTACAGACCCTATCACCGGGGAGCTGTTTTTT. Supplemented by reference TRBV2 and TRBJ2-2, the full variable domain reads EPEVTQTPSHQVTQMGQEVILRCVPISNHLYFYWYRQILGQKVEFLVSFYNNEISEKSEIFDDQFSVERPDGSNFTLKIRSTKLEDSAMYFCASNVKSTDPITGELFFGEGSRLTVL.

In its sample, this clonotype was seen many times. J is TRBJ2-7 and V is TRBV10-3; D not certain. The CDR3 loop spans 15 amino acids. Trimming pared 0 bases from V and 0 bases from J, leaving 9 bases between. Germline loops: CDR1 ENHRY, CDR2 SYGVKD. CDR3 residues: CAISESRLDSYEQYF. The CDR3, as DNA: TGTGCCATCAGTGAGTCAAGATTGGACTCCTACGAGCAGTACTTC.

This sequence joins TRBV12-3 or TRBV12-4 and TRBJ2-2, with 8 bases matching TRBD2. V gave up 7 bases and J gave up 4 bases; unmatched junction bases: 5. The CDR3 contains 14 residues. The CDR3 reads CASKAGVATGELFF. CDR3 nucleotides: TGTGCCAGCAAAGCGGGGGTGGCCACCGGGGAGCTGTTTTTT.

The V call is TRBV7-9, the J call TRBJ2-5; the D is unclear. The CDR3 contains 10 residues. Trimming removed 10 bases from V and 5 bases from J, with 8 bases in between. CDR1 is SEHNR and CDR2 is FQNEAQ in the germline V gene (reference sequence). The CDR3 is CATGRETQYF. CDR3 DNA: TGTGCCACCGGACGCGAGACCCAGTACTTC.

CDR3 residues: CSGTTRTRVETQYF. In DNA, the CDR3 is TGCAGTGGAACTACAAGGACTAGGGTAGAGACCCAGTACTTC. The chain combines TRBV20-1 with TRBJ2-5, with 7 bases identical to TRBD2. V was clipped by 7 bases and J by 4 bases; unmatched bases: 12. Germline V gives CDR1 DFQATT, CDR2 SNEGSKA (reference sequence). The CDR3 spans 14 residues.

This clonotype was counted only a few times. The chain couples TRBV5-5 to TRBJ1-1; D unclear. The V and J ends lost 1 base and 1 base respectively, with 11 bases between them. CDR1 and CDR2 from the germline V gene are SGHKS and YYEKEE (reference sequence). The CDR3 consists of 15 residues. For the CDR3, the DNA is TGTGCCAGCAGCTTGCCTACTGGAGGGAACACTGAAGCTTTCTTT. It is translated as CASSLPTGGNTEAFF.

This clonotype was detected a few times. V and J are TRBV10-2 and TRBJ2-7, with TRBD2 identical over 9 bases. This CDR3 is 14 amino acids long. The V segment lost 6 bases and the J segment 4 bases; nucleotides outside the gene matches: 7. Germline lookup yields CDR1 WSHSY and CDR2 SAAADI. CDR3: CASRTGLASYEQYF. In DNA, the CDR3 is TGCGCCAGCAGAACCGGACTAGCGAGTTACGAGCAGTACTTC.

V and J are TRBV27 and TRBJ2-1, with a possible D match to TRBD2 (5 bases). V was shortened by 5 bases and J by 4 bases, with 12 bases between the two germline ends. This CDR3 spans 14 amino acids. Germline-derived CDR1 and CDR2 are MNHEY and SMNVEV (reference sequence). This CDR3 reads CASSARTEYNEQFF. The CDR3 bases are TGTGCCAGCAGTGCGAGGACTGAATACAATGAGCAGTTCTTC.

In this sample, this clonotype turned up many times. CDR3 DNA sequence: TGCAGTGCACCTAGACAGGGCCAAGAGACCCAGTACTTC. Translation: CSAPRQGQETQYF. The chain joins TRBV20-1 to TRBJ2-5, with TRBD1 matching over 7 bases. The V gene's germline CDR1 is DFQATT and CDR2 SNEGSKA (reference sequence). The CDR3 runs 13 residues. Germline trimming cut 6 bases from V and 1 base from J; bases unmatched to any gene: 5.

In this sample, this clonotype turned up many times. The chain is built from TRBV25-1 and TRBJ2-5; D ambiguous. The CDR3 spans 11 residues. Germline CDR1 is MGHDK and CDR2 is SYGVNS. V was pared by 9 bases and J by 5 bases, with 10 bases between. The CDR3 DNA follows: TGTGCCAGTACTTCGACGGAGACCCAGTACTTC. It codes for CASTSTETQYF.

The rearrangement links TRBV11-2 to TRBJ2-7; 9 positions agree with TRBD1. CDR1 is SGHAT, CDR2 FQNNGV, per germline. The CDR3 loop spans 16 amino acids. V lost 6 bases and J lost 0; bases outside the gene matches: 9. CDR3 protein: CASRRTDRGVSYEQYF. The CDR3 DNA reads TGTGCCAGCAGGAGGACCGACAGGGGGGTCTCCTACGAGCAGTACTTC.

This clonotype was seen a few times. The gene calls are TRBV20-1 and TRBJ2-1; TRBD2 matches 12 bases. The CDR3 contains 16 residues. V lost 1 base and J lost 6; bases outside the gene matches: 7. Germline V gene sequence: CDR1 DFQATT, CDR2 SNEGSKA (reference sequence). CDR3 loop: CSARGLAGGGGNEQFF. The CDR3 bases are TGCAGTGCTAGAGGGCTAGCGGGAGGGGGCGGCAATGAGCAGTTCTTC.

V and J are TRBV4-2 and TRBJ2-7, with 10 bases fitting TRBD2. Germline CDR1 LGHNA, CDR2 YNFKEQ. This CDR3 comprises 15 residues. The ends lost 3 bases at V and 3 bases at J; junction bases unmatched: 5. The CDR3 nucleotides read TGTGCCAGCAGCCAGTCCGGGACTAGCGACTACGAGCAGTACTTC. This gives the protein CASSQSGTSDYEQYF.

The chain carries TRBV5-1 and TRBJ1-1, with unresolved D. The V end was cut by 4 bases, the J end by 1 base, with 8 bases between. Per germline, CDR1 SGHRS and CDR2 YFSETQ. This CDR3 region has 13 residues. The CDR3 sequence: CASSIDGNTEAFF. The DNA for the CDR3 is TGCGCCAGCAGCATTGACGGGAACACTGAAGCTTTCTTT.

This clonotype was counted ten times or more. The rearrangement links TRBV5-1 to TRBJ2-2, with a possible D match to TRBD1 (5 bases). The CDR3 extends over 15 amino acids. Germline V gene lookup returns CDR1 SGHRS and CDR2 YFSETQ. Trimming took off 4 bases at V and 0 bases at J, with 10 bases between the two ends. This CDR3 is CASSPFRANTGELFF. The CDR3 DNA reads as TGCGCCAGCAGCCCTTTCAGGGCGAACACCGGGGAGCTGTTTTTT. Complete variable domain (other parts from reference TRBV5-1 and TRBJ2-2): KAGVTQTPRYLIKTRGQQVTLSCSPISGHRSVSWYQQTPGQGLQFLFEYFSETQRNKGNFPGRFSGRQFSNSRSEMNVSTLELGDSALYLCASSPFRANTGELFFGEGSRLTVL.